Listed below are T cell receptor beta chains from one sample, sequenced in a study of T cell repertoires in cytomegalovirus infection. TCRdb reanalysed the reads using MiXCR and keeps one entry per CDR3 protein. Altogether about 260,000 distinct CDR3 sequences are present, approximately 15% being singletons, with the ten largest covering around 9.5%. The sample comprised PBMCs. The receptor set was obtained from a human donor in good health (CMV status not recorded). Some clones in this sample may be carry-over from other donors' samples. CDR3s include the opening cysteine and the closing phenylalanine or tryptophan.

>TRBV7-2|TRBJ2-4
CASSLVVGRTKNIQYF
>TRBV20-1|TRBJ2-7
CSARDGEREVHEQYF
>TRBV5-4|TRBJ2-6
CASSPGPSSGANVLTF
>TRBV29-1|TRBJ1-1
CSVGDLTNTEAFF
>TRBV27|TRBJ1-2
CASTSRVGRAGYTF
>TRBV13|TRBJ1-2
CASSSSTVPYGYTF
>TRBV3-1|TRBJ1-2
CASSQFGTALYGYTF
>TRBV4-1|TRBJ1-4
CASSLEYAKEKLFF
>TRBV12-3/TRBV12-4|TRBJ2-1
CASRDFSGGVSEQFF
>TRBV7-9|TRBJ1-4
CASSRGPPSEKLFF
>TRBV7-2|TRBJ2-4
CASSFEELSNIQYF
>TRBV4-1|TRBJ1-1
CASTKRRDNTEAFF
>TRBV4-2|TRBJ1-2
CASSQVMGGVGMRENGYTF
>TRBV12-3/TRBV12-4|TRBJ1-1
CASSYGGFEAFF
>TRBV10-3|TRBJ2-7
CAISEPSGSSYEQYF
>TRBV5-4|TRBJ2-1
CASSSLDLAGSNNEQFF
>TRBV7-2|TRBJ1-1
CASSLPAGITEAFF
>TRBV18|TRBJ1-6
CASSPTLYNSPLHF
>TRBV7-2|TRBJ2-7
CASTRAGSSYEQYF
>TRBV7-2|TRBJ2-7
CASSEAGGAYEQYF
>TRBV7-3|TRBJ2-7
CASSIGTGDHEQYF
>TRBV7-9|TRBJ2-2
CASSLGQNTGELSF
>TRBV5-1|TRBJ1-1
CASSNRMNTEAFF
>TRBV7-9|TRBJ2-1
CASSLVPPNEQFF
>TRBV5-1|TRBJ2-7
CASSSDWLLPNSYEQYF
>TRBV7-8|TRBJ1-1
CASSLARVTLSETEAFF
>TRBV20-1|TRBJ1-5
CSARVTENQPQHF
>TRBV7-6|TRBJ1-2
CASSLGTGLQGYTF
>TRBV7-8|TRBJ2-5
CASSQSAGGVTQYF
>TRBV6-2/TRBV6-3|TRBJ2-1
CASNSNGRANYNEQFF
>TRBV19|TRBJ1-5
CASNRDRGQVGQPQHF
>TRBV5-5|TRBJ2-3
CASSLVDTLSTDTQYF
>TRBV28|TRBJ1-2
CASRSAGGLYYGYTF
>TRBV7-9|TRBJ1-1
CASRIQTGTNTEAFF
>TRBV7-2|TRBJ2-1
CASKLAGGGEQFF
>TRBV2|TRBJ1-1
CASSGRGTGTEAFF
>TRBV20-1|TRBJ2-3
CSATGQGNTDTQYF
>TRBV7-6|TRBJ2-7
CASSLSGGAYEQYF
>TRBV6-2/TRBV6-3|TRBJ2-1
CASSRLTSGGYNEQFF
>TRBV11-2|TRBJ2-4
CASSSPRVAGGIQYF
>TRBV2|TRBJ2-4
CASSEYQGIQYF
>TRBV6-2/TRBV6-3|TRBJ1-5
CASSYQGYSNQPQHF
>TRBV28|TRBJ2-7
CASSLIGAQAYYEQYF
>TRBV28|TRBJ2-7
CASSQGGSFHEQYF
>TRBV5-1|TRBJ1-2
CASSLGQGDYGYTF
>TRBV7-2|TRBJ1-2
CASSPRVSGLGYTF
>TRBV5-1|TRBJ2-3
CASSHGGITDTQYF
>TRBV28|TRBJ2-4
CASRPAGAKNIQYF
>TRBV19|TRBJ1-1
CPSSIGGTENTEAFF
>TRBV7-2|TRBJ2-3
CASSLAVDTQYF
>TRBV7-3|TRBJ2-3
CASSLNQGLEQYF
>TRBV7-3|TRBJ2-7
CASSLLSFGEQYF
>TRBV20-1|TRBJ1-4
CSARDVSRDEKLFF
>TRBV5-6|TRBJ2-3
CASRIGLGGDTQYF
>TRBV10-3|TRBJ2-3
CAISDVDTQYF
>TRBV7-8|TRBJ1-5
CASSGQGGQPQHF
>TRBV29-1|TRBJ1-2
CSVEIGGRRGYGYTF
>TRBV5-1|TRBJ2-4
CASSLLTAKNIQYF
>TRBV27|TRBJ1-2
CASSPLGGRDYGYTF
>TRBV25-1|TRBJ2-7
CASRGGLEYEDYEQYF